Detailed here is one T cell receptor (beta chain). In the study's own analysis: Amplification with reference gene primers provided the estimates of nucleated cell counts. Produced via immunoSEQ multiplex PCR; TCRdb's table is partial and in-frame only. That table gives V, J and clone size, and the DNA gave D and trimming. This table has 150,000 to 200,000 clones, roughly four fifths appearing once. V lost 3 bases, J lost 6 bases, and 8 bases stayed unmatched. From germline, CDR1 is MNHNS and CDR2 SASEGT. CDR3 size: 15 residues. These data are taken from a study of blood T cell repertoires in COVID-19. For the study at large: From the United States, Italy and Spain came samples of acute and convalescent COVID-19. Sample material is recorded as cDNA or gDNA derived from T cells, B-cell-depleted T cells, or PBMCs.

This receptor was taken from a woman aged 40 to 55 with acute or convalescent COVID-19. Sequenced material: peripheral blood. J is TRBJ2-3 and V is TRBV6-1; TRBD2 agrees at 8 bases. CDR3 sequence reads: CASSEVGGAFDTQYF. CDR3 coding DNA: TGTGCCAGCAGTGAGGTCGGGGGGGCTTTTGATACGCAGTATTTT.